These 27 T cell receptor beta chains originate from one sample sequenced in a study of blood T cells in healthy people across ages (dated by TCRdb to the mid-2010s). The protocol used for the library was 5' RACE. Instrument on record: Illumina HiSeq 2500. A second PCR of roughly 7 to 11 cycles was performed with a sample-barcoded 5' primer and a J-beta primer mix. TCRdb handled the public reads itself, with Q25 trimming in fastp and clone calling in MiXCR, and kept productive beta chains. Entries that share a CDR3 protein sequence are merged under the most common genes and DNA. Here the sample has 660,000 or so distinct CDR3 sequences; under 70% occur a single time. The biggest ten clones account for 35% to 40% of the sample. The sequencing input was blood. The origin of the receptors is a man aged 55 to 70 in good health.

V and J are TRBV29-1 and TRBJ1-4, with D possibly matching TRBD1 (5 bases). Trimming cost V 6 bases and J 14 bases, with 19 bases left between them. CDR1 is SQVTM, CDR2 ANQGSEA, per germline. This CDR3 region has 12 residues. The chain's CDR3 is CSVDYGTGTLFF. The CDR3 DNA reads as TGCAGCGTCGATTACGGTACCGGGACGCTGTTTTTT.

This chain joins TRBV6-6 and TRBJ2-5; 11 nucleotides align to TRBD1. V lost 6 bases, J lost 3 bases, and 9 bases stayed unmatched. The V gene's germline CDR1 is MNHNY and CDR2 SVGAGI (reference sequence). There are 16 residues in the CDR3. CDR3 loop: CASRLPGQGAEETQYF. The CDR3 region has the DNA TGTGCCAGCAGGCTACCAGGACAGGGGGCGGAAGAGACCCAGTACTTC.

This clonotype came up many times. The chain carries TRBV4-2 and TRBJ2-3; D not certain. The CDR3 spans 17 residues. Germline values: CDR1 LGHNA, CDR2 YNFKEQ. V gave up 3 bases and J gave up 2 bases, with 18 bases separating them. The CDR3 loop is CASSQGDPGRNTDTQYF. In nucleotides, the CDR3 is TGTGCCAGCAGCCAGGGCGACCCGGGCCGAAACACAGATACGCAGTATTTT.

This clonotype was detected a few times. CDR3 residues: CSASPAGNYGYTF. The CDR3 coding sequence is TGCAGTGCTTCACCCGCGGGGAACTATGGCTACACCTTC. V gene TRBV20-1 combines with J gene TRBJ1-2; no clear D gene. The germline CDR1 and CDR2 sequences are DFQATT and SNEGSKA (reference sequence). Trimming removed 5 bases from V and 2 bases from J, with 12 bases in between. This CDR3 has 13 residues.

This clonotype appeared a few times. The chain recombines TRBV12-3 or TRBV12-4 with TRBJ2-7, with TRBD2 matching 7 bases. J gave up 3 bases and V 0 bases, and 8 bases lay outside the gene matches. This CDR3 contains 16 residues. The CDR3 loop reads CASSLATGGFGYEQYF. In DNA, the CDR3 is TGTGCCAGCAGTTTAGCGACCGGGGGGTTCGGCTACGAGCAGTACTTC.

The rearrangement uses TRBV27 and TRBJ2-4; D unresolved. The J call is uncertain, as TRBJ2-7 better fits the DNA end. The germline V gene encodes CDR1 MNHEY and CDR2 SMNVEV (reference sequence). The CDR3 has 17 amino acids. CDR3 in amino acids: CASSLSIQSGYYSEQYF. CDR3 coding DNA: TGTGCCAGCAGTTTATCGATCCAGTCCGGCTACTACTCCGAGCAGTACTTC.

This clonotype was observed a single time. The chain joins TRBV3-1 to TRBJ2-5; D gene uncertain. V lost 4 bases and J 2 bases, leaving 11 bases between the germline ends. Germline V gene sequence: CDR1 LGHDT, CDR2 YNNKEL (reference sequence). The CDR3 extends over 14 amino acids. The CDR3 sequence: CASSRRRRQETQYF. As DNA, the CDR3 is TGTGCCAGCAGCCGTCGCCGGAGACAAGAGACCCAGTACTTC.

V gene TRBV21-1 combines with J gene TRBJ2-7; the DNA was not compared with TRBD1, the D call given in the table. TRBV21-1 is a pseudogene. This CDR3 region has 16 residues. The DNA for the CDR3 is TGTGCCAGCAGCAACCGCCGGGACAGGGGGCTGTACGAGCAGTACTTC. Translating gives CASSNRRDRGLYEQYF.

The chain recombines TRBV6-1 with TRBJ2-6, with D perhaps TRBD1 (6 bases). Trimming left V 8 bases short and J 0 bases short, with 17 bases between. Germline values: CDR1 MNHNS, CDR2 SASEGT. CDR3 length: 17 residues. CDR3 amino acids: CASGRGRRFSGANVLTF. DNA for the CDR3: TGTGCCAGCGGCAGGGGACGACGGTTCTCTGGGGCCAACGTCCTGACTTTC.

The V gene is TRBV29-1, the J gene TRBJ2-1; 8 bases are a match to TRBD1. Germline trimming cut 6 bases from V and 15 bases from J; bases unmatched to any gene: 13. The V gene's germline CDR1 is SQVTM and CDR2 ANQGSEA. The CDR3 length is 12 residues. CDR3 in DNA: TGCAGCGTACTAGGACAGGGCGCAAGTCGGTTCTTC. Amino acid sequence: CSVLGQGASRFF.

The chain combines TRBV7-9 with TRBJ1-6; no clear D. Between the trimmed V and J ends, which lost 2 bases and 10 bases, there was a span of 15 bases. Germline CDR1 is SEHNR and CDR2 is FQNEAQ (reference sequence). The CDR3 covers 15 residues. As DNA, the CDR3 is TGTGCCAGCAGCTTATTTCGTCCAGCGGAATCACCCCTCCACTTT. Translation: CASSLFRPAESPLHF.

The chain carries TRBV20-1 and TRBJ2-7, with 8 bases lining up with TRBD1. The CDR3 consists of 15 residues. The germline CDR1 and CDR2 sequences are DFQATT and SNEGSKA (reference sequence). The V and J ends lost 0 bases and 1 base, in that order; junction bases with no gene match: 5. CDR3 sequence reads: CSARDTGGPSYEQYF. Here the CDR3 DNA reads TGCAGTGCTAGAGATACAGGGGGGCCGTCCTACGAGCAGTACTTC.

This clonotype has only a few counts. This chain joins TRBV3-1 and TRBJ2-4, with 8 bases matching TRBD1. The V gene's germline CDR1 is LGHDT and CDR2 YNNKEL (reference sequence). With V trimmed by 5 bases and J by 9 bases, 9 bases remained unmatched. The CDR3 length is 14 residues. The CDR3 DNA follows: TGTGCCAGCAGCGCTGACAGGGGAGGAAGCATTCAGTACTTC. As protein: CASSADRGGSIQYF.

V and J are TRBV9 and TRBJ2-3; D remains ambiguous. Looked up from germline, CDR1 is SGDLS and CDR2 is YYNGEE. The CDR3 totals 16 residues. The V end lost 7 bases, the J end lost 1 base, and 19 bases lay between the germline ends. CDR3: CASSKGGRMGTDTQYF. The CDR3 nucleotides are TGTGCCAGCTCCAAAGGTGGAAGAATGGGCACAGATACGCAGTATTTT.

The chain is built from TRBV7-6 and TRBJ2-1; 8 positions agree with TRBD2. The CDR3 totals 17 residues. CDR1 is SGHVS and CDR2 is FNYEAQ in the germline V gene. With 5 bases clipped from V and 4 bases from J, the junction kept 13 bases outside the gene matches. CDR3 sequence (DNA): TGTGCCAGCAGCCTCGCTTGGATAGCGGGGCTATACAATGAGCAGTTCTTC. It translates to CASSLAWIAGLYNEQFF.

This chain connects TRBV25-1 to TRBJ2-4; no reliable D call. The V end lost 10 bases, the J end lost 13 bases, and 8 bases lay between the germline ends. The length of the CDR3 is 8 residues. Germline V gives CDR1 MGHDK, CDR2 SYGVNS. Written as DNA, the CDR3 is TGTGCCACCAACTCCCAGTACTTC. Residues: CATNSQYF.

The chain carries TRBV6-6 and TRBJ2-5; TRBD1 might be the D (6 bases). CDR1 MNHNY and CDR2 SVGAGI come from the germline V gene (reference sequence). The CDR3 runs 14 residues. The ends were cut back, 1 base at V and 2 bases at J, with 8 bases in the middle. The CDR3 spells CASSYFQGQETQYF. For the CDR3, the DNA is TGTGCCAGCAGTTACTTTCAGGGGCAAGAGACCCAGTACTTC.

The DNA for the CDR3 is TGTGCCAGCAGTGAAGAGGGTAGCGCCTATTTCTTT. Its protein product is CASSEEGSAYFF. The V and J genes are TRBV2 and TRBJ1-1, with D hard to call. Germline loops: CDR1 SNHLY, CDR2 FYNNEI. The CDR3 loop spans 12 amino acids. Deletions cut 1 base from V and 13 bases from J, with 13 bases between.

The rearrangement uses TRBV5-1 and TRBJ2-1; 11 bases fit TRBD2. V was pared by 4 bases and J by 6 bases, with 12 bases of the junction left unmatched. The germline gives CDR1 SGHRS, CDR2 YFSETQ. The CDR3 covers 17 residues. This CDR3 reads CASSPQGSGGAFNEQFF. The CDR3, as DNA: TGCGCCAGCAGCCCCCAGGGTAGCGGGGGGGCCTTCAATGAGCAGTTCTTC.

This clonotype was seen a few times. The chain combines TRBV7-9 with TRBJ2-6, with D unresolved. CDR3 length: 16 residues. The V and J ends lost 0 bases and 0 bases respectively, with 6 bases between them. The V gene's germline CDR1 is SEHNR and CDR2 FQNEAQ (reference sequence). The CDR3 here is CASSLAASSGANVLTF. CDR3 coding DNA: TGTGCCAGCAGCTTAGCAGCAAGCTCTGGGGCCAACGTCCTGACTTTC.

V usage is TRBV29-1 and J usage is TRBJ2-5; the D is unclear. The CDR3 totals 13 residues. V lost 4 bases and J lost 4, with 13 bases in between. Germline CDR1 and CDR2: SQVTM and ANQGSEA. The CDR3 loop is CSVGSRGGETQYF. The CDR3 bases are TGCAGCGTTGGATCTAGAGGTGGAGAGACCCAGTACTTC.

V and J are TRBV29-1 and TRBJ1-2; tentative D call: TRBD1 (5 bases). The V end was cut by 7 bases, the J end by 7 bases, with 22 bases between. Germline lookup yields CDR1 SQVTM and CDR2 ANQGSEA. The CDR3 runs to 14 residues. The DNA of the CDR3 is TGCAGCGCCTACTTGCAGGACTCGGGACGTGGCTACACCTTC. It yields the protein CSAYLQDSGRGYTF. The variable domain in full, completed from reference TRBV29-1 and TRBJ1-2, reads SAVISQKPSRDICQRGTSLTIQCQVDSQVTMMFWYRQQPGQSLTLIATANQGSEATYESGFVIDKFPISRPNLTFSTLTVSNMSPEDSSIYLCSAYLQDSGRGYTFGSGTRLTVV.

Regarding this clonotype: One end of the junction varies from germline; a read error may be responsible. V is TRBV5-1 and J is TRBJ1-4, with D maybe TRBD1 (5 bases). The CDR3 is made up of 16 amino acids. Germline assignment: CDR1 SGHRS and CDR2 YFSETQ. CDR3 nucleotide sequence: TGCACCAGCAGCTTGAAGGGGCCCCCAACTAATGAAAAACTGTTTTTT. This encodes CTSSLKGPPTNEKLFF. The entire variable domain, with the rest obtained from reference TRBV5-1 and TRBJ1-4, is as follows: KAGVTQTPRYLIKTRGQQVTLSCSPISGHRSVSWYQQTPGQGLQFLFEYFSETQRNKGNFPGRFSGRQFSNSRSEMNVSTLELGDSALYLCTSSLKGPPTNEKLFFGSGTQLSVL.

This clonotype was recorded only once. J is TRBJ2-7 and V is TRBV3-1; 8 positions match TRBD1. The DNA end favors TRBJ2-5, so the J call may be wrong. Germline V gene data show CDR1 as LGHDT and CDR2 as YNNKEL (reference sequence). CDR3 length equals 15 residues. CDR3 in DNA: TGTGCCAGCAGCGAAAACCAGGGGGCGCGGGAGACCCAGTACTTC. As protein: CASSENQGARETQYF.

This clonotype was seen a few times. This may stem from a read error, because a much larger clone lies one nucleotide away. V usage is TRBV7-9 and J usage is TRBJ2-5; D possibly corresponds to TRBD1 (6 bases). The length of the CDR3 is 13 residues. CDR1 SEHNR and CDR2 FQNEAQ come from the germline V gene (reference sequence). V was clipped by 5 bases and J by 2 bases, with 9 bases between them. The DNA for the CDR3 is TGTGCCAGCAGCGTGACAGGTCAAGAGACCCAGTACTTC. It encodes CASSVTGQETQYF.

The V gene is TRBV6-1, the J gene TRBJ1-4; 10 bases agree with TRBD1. Germline CDR1 is MNHNS and CDR2 is SASEGT. The length of the CDR3 is 14 residues. J gave up 5 bases and V 4 bases, and 1 base lay outside the gene matches. The DNA of the CDR3 is TGTGCCAGCAGTGTGGACAGGGGGAATGAAAAACTGTTTTTT. This codes for CASSVDRGNEKLFF.

The chain uses TRBV20-1 and TRBJ1-1, with 8 bases matching TRBD1. Germline trimming cut 5 bases from V and 4 bases from J; bases unmatched to any gene: 9. Germline CDR1 and CDR2: DFQATT and SNEGSKA (reference sequence). CDR3 length: 14 residues. CDR3 residues: CSAWTGYRGTEAFF. DNA of the CDR3: TGCAGTGCTTGGACAGGGTATCGCGGCACTGAAGCTTTCTTT.